The 25 T cell receptor beta chains listed next were all sequenced from one sample in a study of blood T cell repertoires in COVID-19. The protocol was immunoSEQ multiplex PCR, while the TCRdb copy is restricted to in-frame clones and leaves out a portion. The repertoire consists of approximately 150,000 clones, with about four fifths occurring once and the leading ten covering about 2.1%. What was sequenced was peripheral blood. The receptor set was obtained from a woman of 80 years or more with acute or convalescent COVID-19.

V is TRBV19 and J is TRBJ1-3, with D unclear. CDR1 is LNHDA and CDR2 is SQIVND in the germline V gene (reference sequence). The CDR3 spans 14 residues. Trimming stripped 6 bases from V and 0 bases from J, with 9 bases between. The CDR3 sequence is CASRPQSSGNTIYF. The CDR3, as DNA: TGTGCCAGTAGGCCACAGAGCTCTGGAAACACCATATATTTT.

The chain employs TRBV15 and TRBJ1-2; the match to TRBD1 covers 8 bases. V shed 1 base, J shed 13 bases, and the junction held 8 bases outside the gene matches. Germline CDR1 LNHNV, CDR2 YYDKDF (reference sequence). The CDR3 runs to 13 residues. Here the CDR3 reads CATSRAQGVAVTF. In DNA form, the CDR3 reads TGTGCCACCAGCAGAGCACAGGGGGTCGCGGTCACCTTC.

The chain combines TRBV5-1 with TRBJ1-1, with D maybe TRBD1 (6 bases). Per germline, CDR1 SGHRS and CDR2 YFSETQ. The CDR3 runs to 14 residues. Trimming took off 1 base at V and 5 bases at J, with 12 bases between the two ends. Here the CDR3 DNA reads TGCGCCAGCAGCTTGTTGGGGGCAGGAACTGAAGCTTTCTTT. Translated, it gives CASSLLGAGTEAFF.

Only a few counts were recorded for this clone. The V gene is TRBV10-3, the J gene TRBJ1-5; TRBD1 matches at 8 bases. The length of the CDR3 is 13 residues. The V and J ends lost 10 bases and 5 bases, in that order; junction bases with no gene match: 7. Germline V gives CDR1 ENHRY, CDR2 SYGVKD. The CDR3 DNA reads TGTGCCACCCAGGACAGGGAACATCAGCCCCAGCATTTT. It codes for CATQDREHQPQHF.

This chain joins TRBV7-6 and TRBJ1-5; 7 nucleotides agree with TRBD1. The V and J ends lost 5 bases and 2 bases, in that order; junction bases with no gene match: 9. CDR1 SGHVS and CDR2 FNYEAQ come from the germline V gene. This CDR3 contains 16 residues. The CDR3 nucleotides read TGTGCCAGCAGCCCAGGGGGTATTTTACGCAATCAGCCCCAGCATTTT. It translates to CASSPGGILRNQPQHF.

V is TRBV27 and J is TRBJ2-1, with 7 bases that match TRBD1. This CDR3 has 14 residues. The germline V gene has CDR1 MNHEY and CDR2 SMNVEV (reference sequence). The trim removed 5 bases at V and 4 bases at J, leaving 5 bases unmatched. DNA for the CDR3: TGTGCCAGCAGTCCGGGACAGCTATACAATGAGCAGTTCTTC. This encodes CASSPGQLYNEQFF.

The rearrangement joins TRBV6-4 to TRBJ2-3, with TRBD1 matching 9 bases. Germline CDR1 and CDR2: MRHNA and SNTAGT. The J segment lost 6 bases and the V segment lost 0 bases, leaving 4 bases of the junction unmatched. This CDR3 contains 15 residues. The CDR3 sequence: CASSDSGTGYDTQYF. The CDR3 nucleotides are TGTGCCAGCAGTGACTCAGGGACAGGGTACGATACGCAGTATTTT.

The chain is built from TRBV11-2 and TRBJ1-4; no clear D gene. Trimming took 0 bases from V and 6 from J, leaving 11 bases between them. Germline values: CDR1 SGHAT, CDR2 FQNNGV. The CDR3 is 15 residues long. In nucleotides, the CDR3 is TGTGCCAGCAGCTTAGAGGGCCGATTGGATGAAAAACTGTTTTTT. Translation: CASSLEGRLDEKLFF.

J is TRBJ2-5 and V is TRBV2, with TRBD2 matching over 13 bases. V lost 6 bases to trimming and J lost 5 bases; unmatched junction nucleotides: 9. Germline CDR1 and CDR2: SNHLY and FYNNEI. The CDR3 totals 16 residues. CDR3 region: CASRPPGLAGRETQYF. The CDR3 nucleotides are TGTGCCAGCAGGCCCCCGGGACTAGCGGGGAGGGAGACCCAGTACTTC. Supplemented by reference TRBV2 and TRBJ2-5, the full variable domain reads EPEVTQTPSHQVTQMGQEVILRCVPISNHLYFYWYRQILGQKVEFLVSFYNNEISEKSEIFDDQFSVERPDGSNFTLKIRSTKLEDSAMYFCASRPPGLAGRETQYFGPGTRLLVL.

V usage is TRBV27 and J usage is TRBJ2-7; 7 positions match TRBD1. The CDR3 has 12 residues. Losses at the gene ends were 8 bases for V and 3 bases for J; bases not matched to a gene: 4. Germline CDR1 is MNHEY and CDR2 is SMNVEV (reference sequence). The CDR3 DNA reads as TGTGCCAGCCGGGACAGCGGCTACGAGCAGTACTTC. It codes for CASRDSGYEQYF.

This clone has a single count. The rearrangement uses TRBV4-1 and TRBJ2-3; 8 nucleotides agree with TRBD2. CDR1 is MGHRA, CDR2 YSYEKL, per germline. V shed 0 bases, J shed 4 bases, and the junction held 9 bases outside the gene matches. The CDR3 has 17 amino acids. CDR3 region: CASSQEDPGLDADTQYF. The CDR3 DNA follows: TGCGCCAGCAGCCAAGAGGACCCGGGACTAGACGCAGATACGCAGTATTTT.

The chain recombines TRBV5-6 with TRBJ2-3; TRBD2 agrees at 10 bases. V gave up 7 bases and J gave up 5 bases; unmatched junction bases: 13. The length of the CDR3 is 16 residues. Germline loops: CDR1 SGHDT, CDR2 YYEEEE. CDR3 in DNA: TGTGCCAGCTCGAACAGCGGGAGGGCCTCGGTAGATACGCAGTATTTT. Translation: CASSNSGRASVDTQYF.

DNA of the CDR3: TGCGCCAGCAGCCAAGGGGGGGATAACTACGAGCAGTACTTC. Encoded protein: CASSQGGDNYEQYF. The chain employs TRBV4-1 and TRBJ2-7; perhaps TRBD2 as D (6 bases). CDR1 and CDR2 (germline): MGHRA, YSYEKL. CDR3 length equals 14 residues. The V and J ends lost 1 base and 3 bases respectively, with 10 bases between them.

This chain connects TRBV2 to TRBJ1-4; 11 bases agree with TRBD1. This CDR3 is built from 13 residues. The junction had 4 bases not matched to a gene; V was cut back by 9 bases and J by 7 bases. The germline gives CDR1 SNHLY, CDR2 FYNNEI. CDR3 protein: CAREGQGGEKLFF. In DNA, the CDR3 is TGTGCCAGAGAGGGACAGGGGGGTGAAAAACTGTTTTTT.

The gene calls are TRBV18 and TRBJ2-1, with 11 bases matching TRBD2. This CDR3 has 17 amino acids. Germline trimming cut 3 bases from V and 7 bases from J; bases unmatched to any gene: 11. The germline V gene has CDR1 KGHSH and CDR2 LQKENI. CDR3 bases: TGTGCCAGCTCACCGAATTTAGCGGGAGGGCCGAGGAATGAGCAGTTCTTC. It specifies CASSPNLAGGPRNEQFF.

The chain combines TRBV7-2 with TRBJ1-1; the D is unclear. The length of the CDR3 is 13 residues. V was pared by 3 bases and J by 1 base, with 6 bases between. Germline CDR1 is SGHTA and CDR2 is FQGNSA. The CDR3 sequence: CASSLYPNTEAFF. The CDR3 region has the DNA TGTGCCAGCAGCTTGTATCCGAACACTGAAGCTTTCTTT. The whole variable domain, filled in from reference TRBV7-2 and TRBJ1-1, reads GAGVSQSPSNKVTEKGKDVELRCDPISGHTALYWYRQSLGQGLEFLIYFQGNSAPDKSGLPSDRFSAERTGGSVSTLTIQRTQQEDSAVYLCASSLYPNTEAFFGQGTRLTVV.

This chain links TRBV9 with TRBJ2-3; D remains unclear. CDR1 is SGDLS and CDR2 is YYNGEE in the germline V gene. V lost 0 bases to trimming and J lost 1 base, with 6 bases between them. The CDR3 totals 14 residues. This CDR3 reads CASSVGSGTDTQYF. CDR3 DNA: TGTGCCAGCAGCGTAGGATCGGGCACAGATACGCAGTATTTT.

The rearrangement uses TRBV12-3 or TRBV12-4 and TRBJ1-1; D gene unclear. The CDR3 has 13 residues. V was clipped by 2 bases and J by 1 base, with 5 bases between them. The CDR3 sequence is CASSLWQNTEAFF. As DNA, the CDR3 is TGTGCCAGCAGTTTATGGCAGAACACTGAAGCTTTCTTT.

The chain carries TRBV5-1 and TRBJ2-1; TRBD2 is a possible D gene (6 bases). CDR1 is SGHRS and CDR2 is YFSETQ in the germline V gene. Between the trimmed V and J ends, which lost 0 bases and 2 bases, there was a span of 9 bases. The CDR3 sequence is 15 residues long. CDR3 loop: CASSLGPGAYNEQFF. As DNA, the CDR3 is TGCGCCAGCAGCTTGGGACCGGGAGCCTACAATGAGCAGTTCTTC.

This clone was found a few times. The chain joins TRBV5-1 to TRBJ2-7; a possible D gene is TRBD1 (6 bases). V was cut by 3 bases and J by 4 bases, with 17 bases left in between. Per germline, CDR1 SGHRS and CDR2 YFSETQ. CDR3 length: 15 amino acids. Here the CDR3 DNA reads TGCGCCAGCAGCTCCAGGCCCAGAGACAGGTACGAGCAGTACTTC. It translates to CASSSRPRDRYEQYF.

The rearrangement uses TRBV7-2 and TRBJ2-7; 7 bases align to TRBD2. CDR1 is SGHTA, CDR2 FQGNSA, per germline. The CDR3 is 13 residues long. V was pared by 1 base and J by 7 bases, with 4 bases of the junction left unmatched. The CDR3 nucleotides read TGTGCCAGCAGCTTAGTAGAGCGGGGAGAGCAGTACTTC. As protein: CASSLVERGEQYF.

This chain uses TRBV18 with TRBJ1-4; the D is unclear. The CDR3 extends over 14 amino acids. The V gene's germline CDR1 is KGHSH and CDR2 LQKENI. Trimming pared 1 base from V and 8 bases from J, leaving 11 bases between. The CDR3 reads CASSPRYSGEKLFF. In DNA form, the CDR3 reads TGTGCCAGCTCACCACGATACAGTGGGGAAAAACTGTTTTTT. The variable domain in full, with the rest retrieved from reference TRBV18 and TRBJ1-4, is NAGVMQNPRHLVRRRGQEARLRCSPMKGHSHVYWYRQLPEEGLKFMVYLQKENIIDESGMPKERFSAEFPKEGPSILRIQQVVRGDSAAYFCASSPRYSGEKLFFGSGTQLSVL.

The genes are TRBV5-1 and TRBJ1-2; 8 nucleotides agree with TRBD1. The CDR3 spans 17 residues. The V and J ends lost 3 bases and 2 bases, in that order; junction bases with no gene match: 12. Germline values: CDR1 SGHRS, CDR2 YFSETQ. The CDR3 spells CASSSRNARQGNYGYTF. The DNA for the CDR3 is TGCGCCAGCAGCTCGAGAAACGCTAGACAGGGGAACTATGGCTACACCTTC. The variable domain in full, completed from reference TRBV5-1 and TRBJ1-2, reads KAGVTQTPRYLIKTRGQQVTLSCSPISGHRSVSWYQQTPGQGLQFLFEYFSETQRNKGNFPGRFSGRQFSNSRSEMNVSTLELGDSALYLCASSSRNARQGNYGYTFGSGTRLTVV.

The V call is TRBV6-2 or TRBV6-3, the J call TRBJ1-1; D gene unclear. This CDR3 comprises 15 residues. V lost 2 bases to trimming and J lost 2 bases, with 12 bases between them. CDR1 and CDR2 (germline): MNHEY, SVGEGT. DNA for the CDR3: TGTGCCAGCAGTTACCTACGCCAACTTAACACTGAAGCTTTCTTT. Translating gives CASSYLRQLNTEAFF.

This rearrangement joins TRBV6-5 to TRBJ1-5; 9 nucleotides line up with TRBD1. Germline V lookup: CDR1 MNHEY, CDR2 SVGAGI. Unmatched junction bases numbered 5, after V lost 7 bases and J lost 4 bases. The CDR3 consists of 14 residues. In nucleotides, the CDR3 is TGTGCCAGCATCTTACAGGGGGCGAATCAGCCCCAGCATTTT. Translation gives CASILQGANQPQHF.